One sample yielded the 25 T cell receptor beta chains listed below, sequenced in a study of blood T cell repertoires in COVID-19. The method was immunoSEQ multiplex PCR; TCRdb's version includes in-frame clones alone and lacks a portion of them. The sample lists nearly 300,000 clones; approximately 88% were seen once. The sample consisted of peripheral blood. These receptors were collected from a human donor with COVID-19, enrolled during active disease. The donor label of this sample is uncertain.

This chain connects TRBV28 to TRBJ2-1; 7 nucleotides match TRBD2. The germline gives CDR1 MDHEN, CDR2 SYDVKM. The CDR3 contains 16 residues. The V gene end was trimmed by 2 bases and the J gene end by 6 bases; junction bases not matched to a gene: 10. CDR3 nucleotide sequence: TGTGCCAGCAGTTTAGTGGGGAGGGAGGACCGCAATGAGCAGTTCTTC. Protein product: CASSLVGREDRNEQFF. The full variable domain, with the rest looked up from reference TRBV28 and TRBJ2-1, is DVKVTQSSRYLVKRTGEKVFLECVQDMDHENMFWYRQDPGLGLRLIYFSYDVKMKEKGDIPEGYSVSREKKERFSLILESASTNQTSMYLCASSLVGREDRNEQFFGPGTRLTVL.

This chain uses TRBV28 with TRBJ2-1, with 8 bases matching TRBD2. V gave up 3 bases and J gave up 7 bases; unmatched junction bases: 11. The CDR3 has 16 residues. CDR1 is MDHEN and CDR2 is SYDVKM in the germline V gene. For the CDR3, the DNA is TGTGCCAGCAGTTTCGGGGAAGCGGGAGTAGGTAATGAGCAGTTCTTC. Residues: CASSFGEAGVGNEQFF.

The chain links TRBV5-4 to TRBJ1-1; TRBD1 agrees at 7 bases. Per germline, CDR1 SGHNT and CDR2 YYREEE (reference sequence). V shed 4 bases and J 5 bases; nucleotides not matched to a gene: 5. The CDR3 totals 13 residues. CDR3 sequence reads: CASSPDRRTEAFF. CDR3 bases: TGTGCCAGCAGCCCGGACAGGAGGACTGAAGCTTTCTTT.

The CDR3 DNA is TGCAGCGTCGTTCCCGGGACAGGTCAGCCCCAGCATTTT. Protein sequence: CSVVPGTGQPQHF. The chain has TRBV29-1 and TRBJ1-5; 8 positions agree with TRBD1. This CDR3 has 13 amino acids. In germline, CDR1 is SQVTM, CDR2 ANQGSEA. V was clipped by 6 bases and J by 6 bases; unmatched bases: 7.

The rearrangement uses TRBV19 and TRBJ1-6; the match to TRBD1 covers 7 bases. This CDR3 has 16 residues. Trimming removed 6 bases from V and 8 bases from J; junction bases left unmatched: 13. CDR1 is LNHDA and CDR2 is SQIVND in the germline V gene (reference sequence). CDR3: CASSSWTGPKDSPLHF. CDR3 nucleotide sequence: TGTGCCAGTAGCTCTTGGACAGGTCCTAAAGATTCACCCCTCCACTTT.

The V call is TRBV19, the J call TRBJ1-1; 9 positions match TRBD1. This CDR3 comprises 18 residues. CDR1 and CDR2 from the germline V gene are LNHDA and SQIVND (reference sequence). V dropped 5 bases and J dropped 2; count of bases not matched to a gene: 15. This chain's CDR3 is CASSHRAGTGTLNTEAFF. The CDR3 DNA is TGTGCCAGTAGTCACAGGGCCGGGACAGGGACCCTCAACACTGAAGCTTTCTTT.

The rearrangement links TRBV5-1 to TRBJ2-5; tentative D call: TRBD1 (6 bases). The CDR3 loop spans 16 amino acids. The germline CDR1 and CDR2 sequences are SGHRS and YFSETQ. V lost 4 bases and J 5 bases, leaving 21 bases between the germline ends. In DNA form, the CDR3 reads TGCGCCAGCAGCCCACGGATTGGGGGCGCAGGGGAGACCCAGTACTTC. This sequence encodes CASSPRIGGAGETQYF. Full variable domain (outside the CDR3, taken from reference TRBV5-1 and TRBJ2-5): KAGVTQTPRYLIKTRGQQVTLSCSPISGHRSVSWYQQTPGQGLQFLFEYFSETQRNKGNFPGRFSGRQFSNSRSEMNVSTLELGDSALYLCASSPRIGGAGETQYFGPGTRLLVL.

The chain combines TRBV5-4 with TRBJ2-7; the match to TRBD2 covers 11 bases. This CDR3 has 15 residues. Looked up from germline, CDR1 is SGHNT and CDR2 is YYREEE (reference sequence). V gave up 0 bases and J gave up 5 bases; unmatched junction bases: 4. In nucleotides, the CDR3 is TGTGCCAGCAGCTTGGGACCGGGACTAGCGGACGAGCAGTACTTC. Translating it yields CASSLGPGLADEQYF.

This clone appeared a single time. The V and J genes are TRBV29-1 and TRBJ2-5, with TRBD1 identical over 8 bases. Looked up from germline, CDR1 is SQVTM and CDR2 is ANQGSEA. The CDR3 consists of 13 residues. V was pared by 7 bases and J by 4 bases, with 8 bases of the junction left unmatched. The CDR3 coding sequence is TGCAGCGCTAGCATAACAGGGGGAGAGACCCAGTACTTC. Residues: CSASITGGETQYF.

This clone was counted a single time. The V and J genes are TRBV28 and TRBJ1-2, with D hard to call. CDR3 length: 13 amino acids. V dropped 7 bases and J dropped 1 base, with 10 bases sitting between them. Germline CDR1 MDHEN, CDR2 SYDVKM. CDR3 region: CASNLDLNYGYTF. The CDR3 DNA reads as TGTGCCAGCAATCTAGACCTTAACTATGGCTACACCTTC.

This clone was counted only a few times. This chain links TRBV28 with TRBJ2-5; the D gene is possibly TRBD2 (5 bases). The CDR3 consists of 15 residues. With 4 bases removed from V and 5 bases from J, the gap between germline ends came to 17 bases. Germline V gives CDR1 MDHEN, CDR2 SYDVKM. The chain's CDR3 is CASSSPPTILETQYF. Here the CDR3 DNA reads TGTGCCAGCAGTTCTCCCCCGACTATCCTCGAGACCCAGTACTTC.

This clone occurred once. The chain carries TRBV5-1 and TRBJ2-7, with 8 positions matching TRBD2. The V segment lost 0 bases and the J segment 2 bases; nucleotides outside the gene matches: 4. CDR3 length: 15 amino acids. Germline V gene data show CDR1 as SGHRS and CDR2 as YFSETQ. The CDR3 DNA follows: TGCGCCAGCAGCTTGGTTCAGCGGGGGCCCTACGAGCAGTACTTC. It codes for CASSLVQRGPYEQYF.

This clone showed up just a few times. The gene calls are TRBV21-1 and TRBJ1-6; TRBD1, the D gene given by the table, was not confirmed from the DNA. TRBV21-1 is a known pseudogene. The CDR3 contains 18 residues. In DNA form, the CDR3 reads TGTGCCAGCAGCACCTCCGGGACAGGGGGCGACCGGAATTCACCCCTCCACTTT. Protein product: CASSTSGTGGDRNSPLHF.

The CDR3 bases are TGCAGCGTTGACAGGCAAGAGACCCAGTACTTC. Translated: CSVDRQETQYF. This chain links TRBV29-1 with TRBJ2-5; no firm D call. The CDR3 loop spans 11 amino acids. The V and J ends lost 3 bases and 2 bases respectively, with 4 bases between them. CDR1 is SQVTM and CDR2 is ANQGSEA in the germline V gene.

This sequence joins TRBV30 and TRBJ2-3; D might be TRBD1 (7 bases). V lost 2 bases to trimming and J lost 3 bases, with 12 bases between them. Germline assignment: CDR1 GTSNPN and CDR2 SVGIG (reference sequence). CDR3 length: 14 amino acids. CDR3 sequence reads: CAWSRSGGTDTQYF. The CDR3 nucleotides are TGTGCCTGGAGTAGGTCAGGGGGGACAGATACGCAGTATTTT.

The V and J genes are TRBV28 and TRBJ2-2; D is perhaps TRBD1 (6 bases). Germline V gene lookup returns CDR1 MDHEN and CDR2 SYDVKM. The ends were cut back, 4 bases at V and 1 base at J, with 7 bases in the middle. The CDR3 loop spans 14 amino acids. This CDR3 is CASSYRENTGELFF. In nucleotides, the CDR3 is TGTGCCAGCAGTTACAGGGAGAACACCGGGGAGCTGTTTTTT.

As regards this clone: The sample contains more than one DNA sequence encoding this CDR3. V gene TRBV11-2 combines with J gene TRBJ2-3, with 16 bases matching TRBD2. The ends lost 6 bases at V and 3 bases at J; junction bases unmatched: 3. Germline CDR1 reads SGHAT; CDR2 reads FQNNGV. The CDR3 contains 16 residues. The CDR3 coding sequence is TGTGCCAGCAGTTTGGGACTAGCGGGAGGGACAGATACGCAGTATTTT. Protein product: CASSLGLAGGTDTQYF.

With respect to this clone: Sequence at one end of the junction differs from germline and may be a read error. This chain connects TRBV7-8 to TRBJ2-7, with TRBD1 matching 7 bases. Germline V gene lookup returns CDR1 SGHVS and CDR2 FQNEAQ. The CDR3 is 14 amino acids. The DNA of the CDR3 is TGTGCCAGCAACTTAGGGGGCAGTACCTACGAGCAGTACTTC. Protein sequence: CASNLGGSTYEQYF.

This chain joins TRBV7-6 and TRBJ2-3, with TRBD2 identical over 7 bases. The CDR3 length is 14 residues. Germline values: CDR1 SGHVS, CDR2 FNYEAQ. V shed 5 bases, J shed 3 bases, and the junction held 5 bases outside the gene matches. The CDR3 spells CASSQAGETDTQYF. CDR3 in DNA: TGTGCCAGCAGCCAGGCGGGAGAGACAGATACGCAGTATTTT.

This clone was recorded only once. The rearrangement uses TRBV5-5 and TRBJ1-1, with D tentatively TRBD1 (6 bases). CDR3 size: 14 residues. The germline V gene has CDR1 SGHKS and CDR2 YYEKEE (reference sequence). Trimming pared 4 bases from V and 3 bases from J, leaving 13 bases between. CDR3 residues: CASSAWDTYTEAFF. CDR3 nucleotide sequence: TGTGCCAGCAGCGCGTGGGACACCTACACTGAAGCTTTCTTT.

This chain's CDR3 is CASSLQATNEKLFF. CDR3 DNA sequence: TGTGCCAGTTCGTTGCAGGCAACTAATGAAAAACTGTTTTTT. The chain couples TRBV6-5 to TRBJ1-4, with D unresolved. The CDR3 loop spans 14 amino acids. V gave up 9 bases and J gave up 0 bases, with 11 bases separating them. From germline, CDR1 is MNHEY and CDR2 SVGAGI.

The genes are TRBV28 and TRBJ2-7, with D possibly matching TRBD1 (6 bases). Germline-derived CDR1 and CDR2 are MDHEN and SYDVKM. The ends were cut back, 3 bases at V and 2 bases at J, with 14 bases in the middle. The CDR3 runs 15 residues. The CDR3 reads CASSFIRGPTYEQYF. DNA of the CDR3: TGTGCCAGCAGTTTCATCAGGGGCCCAACCTACGAGCAGTACTTC.

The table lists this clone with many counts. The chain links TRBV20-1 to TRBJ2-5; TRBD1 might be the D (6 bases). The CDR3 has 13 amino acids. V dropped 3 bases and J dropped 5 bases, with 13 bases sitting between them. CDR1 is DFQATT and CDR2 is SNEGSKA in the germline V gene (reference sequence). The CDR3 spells CSASWGRRETQYF. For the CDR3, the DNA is TGCAGTGCTAGTTGGGGGCGAAGGGAGACCCAGTACTTC.

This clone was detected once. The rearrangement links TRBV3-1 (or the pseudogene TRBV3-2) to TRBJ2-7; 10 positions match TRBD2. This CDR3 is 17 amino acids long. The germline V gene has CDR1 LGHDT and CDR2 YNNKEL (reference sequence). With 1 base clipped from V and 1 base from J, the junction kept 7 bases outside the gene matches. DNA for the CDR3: TGTGCCAGCAGCCAAGGTCTAGCGGGAGCGCTTTCCTACGAGCAGTACTTC. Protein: CASSQGLAGALSYEQYF.

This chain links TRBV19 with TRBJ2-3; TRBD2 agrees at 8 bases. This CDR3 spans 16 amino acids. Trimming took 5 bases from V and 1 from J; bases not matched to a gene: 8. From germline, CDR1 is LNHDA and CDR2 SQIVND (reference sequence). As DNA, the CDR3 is TGTGCCAGTAGTTCCGGGGGGGCGCCAGGCACAGATACGCAGTATTTT. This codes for CASSSGGAPGTDTQYF.